This record looks at one T cell receptor (beta chain) sequence and its context. Its antigen is currently unknown. This specimen belongs to a study of blood T cells in healthy people across ages. Study results and caveats: The study found more naive CD4+ cells and higher diversity in long-lived than aged donors.

The second PCR ran roughly 6 to 12 cycles with a sample-barcoded 5' primer and J-beta primers. MiXCR, applied by TCRdb to the 5' RACE reads, yields one record per CDR3 protein. The table includes approximately 800,000 distinct CDR3 sequences, 53% detected once. Trimming shortened V by 4 bases and J by 0 bases, and 5 bases separated the two germline ends. Germline CDR1 and CDR2: SGHRS and YFSETQ. The CDR3 has 13 amino acids. Sample: blood. This sequence was found in a man at least 80 years old in good health. The rearrangement uses TRBV5-1 and TRBJ1-3; D not certain. The CDR3 bases are TGCGCCAGCAGCGAGGGCTCTGGAAACACCATATATTTT. Protein product: CASSEGSGNTIYF.